The next 10 T cell receptor beta chains were all read from a single sample in a study of cytomegalovirus exposure and HLA in healthy donors. Use of 60 Vbeta and 13 Jbeta primers characterized the PCR. Assay: immunoSEQ multiplex PCR; the TCRdb copy retains only in-frame clones and omits some. The table lists 90,000 to 120,000 clones, roughly 73% of them singletons. The sample consisted of PBMCs. Receptors originate from a man aged 25-45 years in good health and CMV-seronegative.

This CDR3 reads CASSYSSQGAYEQYF. The CDR3 nucleotides read TGTGCCAGCAGTTACTCGAGTCAGGGGGCTTACGAGCAGTACTTC. The rearrangement links TRBV6-5 to TRBJ2-7; 8 bases map to TRBD1. Looked up from germline, CDR1 is MNHEY and CDR2 is SVGAGI. CDR3 length: 15 amino acids. Losses at the gene ends were 0 bases for V and 4 bases for J; bases not matched to a gene: 5.

The V call is TRBV29-1, the J call TRBJ2-1, with TRBD2 identical over 15 bases. V shed 8 bases, J shed 9 bases, and the junction held 8 bases outside the gene matches. The germline V gene encodes CDR1 SQVTM and CDR2 ANQGSEA. CDR3 length equals 14 residues. The CDR3 bases are TGCAGCACCCGGACTAGCGGGAGGGGGGCTGAGCAGTTCTTC. Translated: CSTRTSGRGAEQFF.

The chain carries TRBV7-5 and TRBJ1-5; the D segment call TRBD1 is taken from the table without a DNA check. TRBV7-5 is a listed pseudogene. The CDR3 sequence is 16 residues long. This chain's CDR3 is CVRSQDRTGGNQPQHF. The CDR3, as DNA: TGTGTCAGAAGCCAAGACCGGACAGGAGGCAATCAGCCCCAGCATTTT.

This clone was detected only a few times. V gene TRBV5-1 combines with J gene TRBJ1-4; D remains ambiguous. Germline loops: CDR1 SGHRS, CDR2 YFSETQ. With 2 bases removed from V and 0 bases from J, the gap between germline ends came to 11 bases. The CDR3 has 16 residues. In DNA form, the CDR3 reads TGCGCCAGCAGCTTCCGGCAGGCCACAACTAATGAAAAACTGTTTTTT. Encoded protein: CASSFRQATTNEKLFF.

This clone occurred once. The chain has TRBV7-2 and TRBJ2-7; D is ambiguous. V gave up 0 bases and J gave up 2 bases, with 11 bases separating them. Germline loops: CDR1 SGHTA, CDR2 FQGNSA. The CDR3 totals 15 residues. Here the CDR3 DNA reads TGTGCCAGCAGCTTAGCGTTCAGCGTCGCCTACGAGCAGTACTTC. As protein: CASSLAFSVAYEQYF.

The chain recombines TRBV30 with TRBJ2-4; possibly TRBD2 for D (6 bases). Between the trimmed V and J ends, which lost 0 bases and 4 bases, there was a span of 19 bases. This CDR3 has 17 residues. CDR1 is GTSNPN and CDR2 is SVGIG in the germline V gene (reference sequence). In DNA, the CDR3 is TGTGCCTGGAGTGTAATTGACGCGGGGACGGTTAAAAACATTCAGTACTTC. Translated, it gives CAWSVIDAGTVKNIQYF.

The V call is TRBV5-6, the J call TRBJ2-5, with 7 bases identical to TRBD1. The V gene's germline CDR1 is SGHDT and CDR2 YYEEEE. CDR3 length: 13 residues. Trimming took 5 bases from V and 3 from J; bases not matched to a gene: 4. CDR3 protein: CASRYRGEETQYF. CDR3 DNA: TGTGCCAGCAGATACAGGGGTGAAGAGACCCAGTACTTC. Full variable domain (rest looked up from reference TRBV5-6 and TRBJ2-5): DAGVTQSPTHLIKTRGQQVTLRCSPKSGHDTVSWYQQALGQGPQFIFQYYEEEERQRGNFPDRFSGHQFPNYSSELNVNALLLGDSALYLCASRYRGEETQYFGPGTRLLVL.

This chain joins TRBV19 and TRBJ2-3; 10 bases match TRBD2. Looked up from germline, CDR1 is LNHDA and CDR2 is SQIVND (reference sequence). V dropped 3 bases and J dropped 3; count of bases not matched to a gene: 9. This CDR3 region has 17 residues. CDR3 nucleotide sequence: TGTGCCAGTAGTATTGCTCCAGCGGGGGGGGCAACAGATACGCAGTATTTT. Amino acids: CASSIAPAGGATDTQYF.

J is TRBJ1-6 and V is TRBV30; D unresolved. CDR3 length: 14 amino acids. CDR1 is GTSNPN and CDR2 is SVGIG in the germline V gene (reference sequence). The V end was cut by 4 bases, the J end by 9 bases, with 16 bases between. CDR3 nucleotides: TGTGCCTGGACGGAATCAGGCCTCGGTTCACCCCTCCACTTT. Protein sequence: CAWTESGLGSPLHF.

V is TRBV29-1 and J is TRBJ1-2, with 8 bases aligning to TRBD1. This CDR3 contains 11 residues. Germline loops: CDR1 SQVTM, CDR2 ANQGSEA. V gave up 7 bases and J gave up 8 bases; unmatched junction bases: 6. CDR3 in amino acids: CSAPGQAGYTF. Here the CDR3 DNA reads TGCAGCGCCCCGGGACAGGCGGGCTACACCTTC.